These T cell receptor beta chains were read from a single sample in a study of glioma-infiltrating T cells after dendritic cell vaccination. Produced via immunoSEQ multiplex PCR; TCRdb's table is partial and in-frame only. This table holds about 64,000 clones, around four fifths found once. Sequenced material: blood, taken before dendritic cell vaccination. These TCRs come from a human donor with glioblastoma. The CDR3 runs from the conserved cysteine through the conserved F or W. The D gene is left open where the match is weak. The size of a clone is reported for some rows only, either as once, few or many, or as a class for expanded clones.

clone size: .; V gene: TRBV6-5; CDR3 length: 15; D gene: TRBD2; J gene: TRBJ2-7; CDR3 DNA: TGTGCCAGCAGTTACTCATTAGCGGGGTACTACGAGCAGTACTTC; CDR3 protein: CASSYSLAGYYEQYF
clone size: .; V gene: TRBV10-2; CDR3 length: 17; D gene: .; J gene: TRBJ2-3; CDR3 DNA: TGCGCCAGCAGTGATCTTGCGTCACCCCCTGTGACAGATACGCAGTATTTT; CDR3 protein: CASSDLASPPVTDTQYF
clone size: .; V gene: TRBV10-2; CDR3 length: 15; D gene: TRBD2; J gene: TRBJ2-1; CDR3 DNA: TGCGCCAGCTACAGGACTAGCGGATCCTACAATGAGCAGTTCTTC; CDR3 protein: CASYRTSGSYNEQFF
clone size: .; V gene: TRBV5-1; CDR3 length: 15; D gene: .; J gene: TRBJ1-3; CDR3 DNA: TGCGCCAGCAGCTCCGCGGGGGCGTCCGGAAACACCATATATTTT; CDR3 protein: CASSSAGASGNTIYF
clone size: .; V gene: TRBV30; CDR3 length: 14; D gene: .; J gene: TRBJ2-7; CDR3 DNA: TGTGCCGGCAAAGGGGACTTTGCGTCCTACGAGCAGTACTTC; CDR3 protein: CAGKGDFASYEQYF
clone size: .; V gene: TRBV7-9; CDR3 length: 14; D gene: .; J gene: TRBJ1-2; CDR3 DNA: TGTGCCAGCAGCTTAACAGGGACCCTCTATGGCTACACCTTC; CDR3 protein: CASSLTGTLYGYTF
clone size: .; V gene: TRBV7-9; CDR3 length: 17; D gene: TRBD2; J gene: TRBJ2-1; CDR3 DNA: TGTGCCAGCAGCCCCAGAGGACTAGCGGGGGGGGACAATGAGCAGTTCTTC; CDR3 protein: CASSPRGLAGGDNEQFF
clone size: .; V gene: TRBV19; CDR3 length: 13; D gene: .; J gene: TRBJ2-3; CDR3 DNA: TGTGCCAGTAGTATACAGGGTTCAGATACGCAGTATTTT; CDR3 protein: CASSIQGSDTQYF
clone size: .; V gene: TRBV29-1; CDR3 length: 14; D gene: .; J gene: TRBJ2-6; CDR3 DNA: TGCAGCGTCCCTATTCGTACTGGGGCCAACGTCCTGACTTTC; CDR3 protein: CSVPIRTGANVLTF
clone size: .; V gene: TRBV13; CDR3 length: 14; D gene: .; J gene: TRBJ2-7; CDR3 DNA: TGTGCCAGCAGCTTAGCCCAGGGTCCCTACGAGCAGTACTTC; CDR3 protein: CASSLAQGPYEQYF
clone size: few; V gene: TRBV5-1; CDR3 length: 15; D gene: .; J gene: TRBJ1-1; CDR3 DNA: TGCGCCAGCAGCCTGAAGACAGGCGCGAACACTGAAGCTTTCTTT; CDR3 protein: CASSLKTGANTEAFF
clone size: .; V gene: TRBV29-1; CDR3 length: 14; D gene: TRBD1; J gene: TRBJ2-7; CDR3 DNA: TGCAGCGTTGAAGGGGGACAGGGGGACTACGAGCAGTACTTC; CDR3 protein: CSVEGGQGDYEQYF
clone size: .; V gene: TRBV29-1; CDR3 length: 14; D gene: TRBD1; J gene: TRBJ2-7; CDR3 DNA: TGCAGCGTGGGGGACCAGGGGGCGGGATACGAGCAGTACTTC; CDR3 protein: CSVGDQGAGYEQYF
clone size: few; V gene: TRBV5-4; CDR3 length: 15; D gene: .; J gene: TRBJ1-4; CDR3 DNA: TGTGCCAGCAGCTCAGTTGGAGGGACTGATGAAAAACTGTTTTTT; CDR3 protein: CASSSVGGTDEKLFF
clone size: .; V gene: TRBV5-1; CDR3 length: 17; D gene: TRBD1; J gene: TRBJ2-1; CDR3 DNA: TGCGCCAGCACACCGTTCACCGGGACAGGGGTTGGCAATGAGCAGTTCTTC; CDR3 protein: CASTPFTGTGVGNEQFF
clone size: .; V gene: TRBV7-9; CDR3 length: 13; D gene: .; J gene: TRBJ1-5; CDR3 DNA: TGTGCCAGCAGCTTAGACACAGATCAGCCCCAGCATTTT; CDR3 protein: CASSLDTDQPQHF
clone size: .; V gene: TRBV2; CDR3 length: 16; D gene: TRBD1; J gene: TRBJ2-2; CDR3 DNA: TGTGCCAGCCTACCCTCGGGACAGGGATTCACCGGGGAGCTGTTTTTT; CDR3 protein: CASLPSGQGFTGELFF
clone size: .; V gene: TRBV2; CDR3 length: 13; D gene: .; J gene: TRBJ2-5; CDR3 DNA: TGTGCCAGCAGTTCGACAGGTGAAGAGACCCAGTACTTC; CDR3 protein: CASSSTGEETQYF
clone size: .; V gene: TRBV10-3; CDR3 length: 13; D gene: .; J gene: TRBJ1-2; CDR3 DNA: TGTGCCATCAGTGAACTCCAAGGAGGGGGCTACACCTTC; CDR3 protein: CAISELQGGGYTF
clone size: .; V gene: TRBV7-8; CDR3 length: 14; D gene: TRBD1; J gene: TRBJ2-7; CDR3 DNA: TGTGCCAGCAGCGGGCCGGGACAGGGTGAAGAGCAGTACTTC; CDR3 protein: CASSGPGQGEEQYF
clone size: .; V gene: TRBV6-6; CDR3 length: 15; D gene: .; J gene: TRBJ2-1; CDR3 DNA: TGTGCCAGCAGTTACGATCGCTTTAGGGGTAATGAGCAGTTCTTC; CDR3 protein: CASSYDRFRGNEQFF
clone size: once; V gene: TRBV19; CDR3 length: 15; D gene: TRBD2; J gene: TRBJ2-7; CDR3 DNA: TGTGCCAGTAGTATCTATGGGCGGGGGAACTACGAGCAGTACTTC; CDR3 protein: CASSIYGRGNYEQYF
clone size: .; V gene: TRBV15; CDR3 length: 14; D gene: .; J gene: TRBJ1-2; CDR3 DNA: TGTGCCACCAGCAGAGAAGGGACACACTATGGCTACACCTTC; CDR3 protein: CATSREGTHYGYTF
clone size: .; V gene: TRBV15; CDR3 length: 18; D gene: .; J gene: TRBJ2-1; CDR3 DNA: TGTGCCACCAGCAGAGAATTGAGAACAGGATCTTTCTACAATGAGCAGTTCTTC; CDR3 protein: CATSRELRTGSFYNEQFF
clone size: .; V gene: TRBV14; CDR3 length: 17; D gene: .; J gene: TRBJ2-5; CDR3 DNA: TGTGCCAGCAGCCAAGATTATTGGGGAGGAGGGCAAGAGACCCAGTACTTC; CDR3 protein: CASSQDYWGGGQETQYF
clone size: .; V gene: TRBV27; CDR3 length: 16; D gene: TRBD2; J gene: TRBJ2-3; CDR3 DNA: TGTGCCAGCAGTTCATACCTTAGCGGGGGGGCAGATACGCAGTATTTT; CDR3 protein: CASSSYLSGGADTQYF
clone size: .; V gene: TRBV10-3; CDR3 length: 13; D gene: .; J gene: TRBJ2-2; CDR3 DNA: TGTGCCATCAGTCAGGGAAGCACCGGGGAGCTGTTTTTT; CDR3 protein: CAISQGSTGELFF
clone size: .; V gene: TRBV7-9; CDR3 length: 18; D gene: TRBD2; J gene: TRBJ2-5; CDR3 DNA: TGTGCCAGCAGCGCAACTTCCCATGGCGGGGGGTACTTAGAGACCCAGTACTTC; CDR3 protein: CASSATSHGGGYLETQYF
clone size: .; V gene: TRBV9; CDR3 length: 12; D gene: TRBD1; J gene: TRBJ2-3; CDR3 DNA: TGTGCCAGCAGCATACAGGGGAATACGCAGTATTTT; CDR3 protein: CASSIQGNTQYF
clone size: .; V gene: TRBV19; CDR3 length: 15; D gene: .; J gene: TRBJ1-6; CDR3 DNA: TGTGCCAGTAGGCCAGGGGACTCCTATAATTCACCCCTCCACTTT; CDR3 protein: CASRPGDSYNSPLHF
clone size: .; V gene: TRBV18; CDR3 length: 14; D gene: TRBD1; J gene: TRBJ1-1; CDR3 DNA: TGTGCCAGCTCACGGGACAGGGCAAACACTGAAGCTTTCTTT; CDR3 protein: CASSRDRANTEAFF
clone size: .; V gene: TRBV10-3; CDR3 length: 12; D gene: .; J gene: TRBJ2-7; CDR3 DNA: TGTGCCATCAGGTCCGGGACCTACGAGCAGTACTTC; CDR3 protein: CAIRSGTYEQYF
clone size: .; V gene: TRBV14; CDR3 length: 13; D gene: .; J gene: TRBJ2-3; CDR3 DNA: TGTGCCAGCAGCCAAGTGAGTACAGCGGCGCAGTATTTT; CDR3 protein: CASSQVSTAAQYF
clone size: .; V gene: TRBV7-8; CDR3 length: 17; D gene: .; J gene: TRBJ1-5; CDR3 DNA: TGTGCCAGCAGCTTCGGCCTAACTAAGGCGGGGAATCAGCCCCAGCATTTT; CDR3 protein: CASSFGLTKAGNQPQHF
clone size: .; V gene: TRBV5-1; CDR3 length: 16; D gene: TRBD2; J gene: TRBJ2-5; CDR3 DNA: TGCGCCAGCAGCTTGGATAGCGGGGGGGCCGGGGAGACCCAGTACTTC; CDR3 protein: CASSLDSGGAGETQYF
clone size: .; V gene: TRBV11-3; CDR3 length: 16; D gene: TRBD2; J gene: TRBJ2-1; CDR3 DNA: TGTGCCAGCAGCTTAGAAGCGGGGGTCTCCTACAATGAGCAGTTCTTC; CDR3 protein: CASSLEAGVSYNEQFF
clone size: once; V gene: TRBV15; CDR3 length: 16; D gene: TRBD1; J gene: TRBJ2-5; CDR3 DNA: TGTGCCACCAGCAGAGGGGGACAGTCGTACCAAGAGACCCAGTACTTC; CDR3 protein: CATSRGGQSYQETQYF
clone size: .; V gene: TRBV28; CDR3 length: 14; D gene: TRBD1; J gene: TRBJ1-1; CDR3 DNA: TGTGCCAGCCAAAACCAGGGGGTAGGAACTGAAGCTTTCTTT; CDR3 protein: CASQNQGVGTEAFF
clone size: once; V gene: TRBV4-2; CDR3 length: 16; D gene: .; J gene: TRBJ2-1; CDR3 DNA: TGTGCCAGCAGCCAAACCTGGGGGGATCATTTTAAGGAGCAGTTCTTC; CDR3 protein: CASSQTWGDHFKEQFF
clone size: .; V gene: TRBV11-3; CDR3 length: 14; D gene: .; J gene: TRBJ2-2; CDR3 DNA: TGTGCCAGCAGCTCACAAGAGGGAAGGGGGGAGCTGTTTTTT; CDR3 protein: CASSSQEGRGELFF
clone size: .; V gene: TRBV5-6; CDR3 length: 14; D gene: .; J gene: TRBJ1-6; CDR3 DNA: TGTGCCAGCAGTGCAGGCTCCTATAATTCACCCCTCCACTTT; CDR3 protein: CASSAGSYNSPLHF
clone size: .; V gene: TRBV13; CDR3 length: 14; D gene: .; J gene: TRBJ1-2; CDR3 DNA: TGTGCCAGCAGCGAGGGTGCCGAGTCCTATGGCTACACCTTC; CDR3 protein: CASSEGAESYGYTF
clone size: few; V gene: TRBV2; CDR3 length: 12; D gene: .; J gene: TRBJ2-7; CDR3 DNA: TGTGCCAGCAGTGAAACAGCCTACGAGCAGTACTTC; CDR3 protein: CASSETAYEQYF
clone size: few; V gene: TRBV28; CDR3 length: 14; D gene: TRBD1; J gene: TRBJ1-4; CDR3 DNA: TGTGCCAGCACCCAGGGGGTGATTAATGAAAAACTGTTTTTT; CDR3 protein: CASTQGVINEKLFF
clone size: .; V gene: TRBV27; CDR3 length: 19; D gene: TRBD2; J gene: TRBJ2-7; CDR3 DNA: TGTGCCAGCAGTCGATTCGGGACTAGCGGGGGCCCGGCGGGGTACGAGCAGTACTTC; CDR3 protein: CASSRFGTSGGPAGYEQYF